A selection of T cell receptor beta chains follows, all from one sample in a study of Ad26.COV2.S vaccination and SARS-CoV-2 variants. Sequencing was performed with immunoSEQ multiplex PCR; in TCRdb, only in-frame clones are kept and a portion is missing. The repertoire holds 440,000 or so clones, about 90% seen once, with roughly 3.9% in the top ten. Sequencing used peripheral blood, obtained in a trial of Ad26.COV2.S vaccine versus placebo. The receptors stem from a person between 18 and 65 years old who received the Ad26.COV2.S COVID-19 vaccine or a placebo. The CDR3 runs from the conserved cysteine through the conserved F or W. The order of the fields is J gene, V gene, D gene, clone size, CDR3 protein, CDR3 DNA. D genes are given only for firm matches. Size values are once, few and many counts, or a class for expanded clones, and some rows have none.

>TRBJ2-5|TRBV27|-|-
CASSLSPDIQETQYF
TGTGCCAGCAGTTTAAGCCCGGATATTCAAGAGACCCAGTACTTC
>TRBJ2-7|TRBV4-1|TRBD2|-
CASSHAGRDYEQYF
TGCGCCAGCAGCCATGCCGGGAGGGACTACGAGCAGTACTTC
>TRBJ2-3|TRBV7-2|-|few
CASGALLSTDTQYF
TGTGCCAGCGGGGCCCTGCTTAGCACAGATACGCAGTATTTT
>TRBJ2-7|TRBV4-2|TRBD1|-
CASSQDRDSLYEQYF
TGTGCCAGCAGCCAAGATAGGGACAGCCTCTACGAGCAGTACTTC
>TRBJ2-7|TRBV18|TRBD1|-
CASSPGTGTEYEQYF
TGTGCCAGCTCACCCGGTACCGGGACAGAGTACGAGCAGTACTTC
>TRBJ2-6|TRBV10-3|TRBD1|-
CAISETPGQGANGANVLTF
TGTGCCATCAGTGAGACTCCGGGACAGGGGGCAAATGGGGCCAACGTCCTGACTTTC
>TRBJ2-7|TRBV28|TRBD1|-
CASRTGLGEQYF
TGTGCCAGCAGGACAGGGTTGGGGGAGCAGTACTTC
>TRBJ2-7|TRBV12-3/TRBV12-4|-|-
CASCSATYEQYF
TGTGCCAGTTGTAGCGCCACCTACGAGCAGTACTTC
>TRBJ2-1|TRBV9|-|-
CASSVNPGQGLFF
TGTGCCAGCAGCGTAAATCCGGGGCAGGGTCTGTTCTTC
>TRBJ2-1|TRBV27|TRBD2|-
CASSLASGSNEQFF
TGTGCCAGCAGTTTAGCTAGCGGGAGCAATGAGCAGTTCTTC
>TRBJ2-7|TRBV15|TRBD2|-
CATSRELGGYEQYF
TGTGCCACCAGCAGAGAACTGGGGGGGTACGAGCAGTACTTC
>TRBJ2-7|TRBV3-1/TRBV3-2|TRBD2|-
CASTLSGSPYEQYF
TGTGCCAGCACCCTCAGCGGGAGTCCCTACGAGCAGTACTTC
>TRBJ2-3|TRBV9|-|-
CASSVVGWSSTDTQYF
TGTGCCAGCAGCGTAGTCGGCTGGTCCTCCACAGATACGCAGTATTTT
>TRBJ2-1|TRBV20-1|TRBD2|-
CSASGWDYYNEQFF
TGCAGTGCTAGTGGGTGGGACTACTACAATGAGCAGTTCTTC
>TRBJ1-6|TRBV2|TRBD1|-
CASSNRGNNSPLHF
TGTGCCAGCAGTAACAGGGGGAATAATTCACCCCTCCACTTT
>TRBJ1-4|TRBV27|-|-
CASSLSGQQYTNEKLFF
TGTGCCAGCAGTCTCTCGGGACAACAGTATACTAATGAAAAACTGTTTTTT
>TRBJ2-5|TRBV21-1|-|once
CASSKAGDGGETQYF
TGTGCCAGCAGCAAAGCCGGGGATGGGGGAGAGACCCAGTACTTC
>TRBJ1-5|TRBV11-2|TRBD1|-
CASSPRGTADQPQHF
TGTGCCAGCAGCCCCCGGGGGACAGCCGATCAGCCCCAGCATTTT
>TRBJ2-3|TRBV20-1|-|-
CSAPRNGTQYF
TGCAGTGCTCCCCGGAATGGTACGCAGTATTTT
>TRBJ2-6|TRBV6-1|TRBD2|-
CASSKAGGPGANVLTF
TGTGCCAGCAGTAAAGCGGGAGGGCCTGGGGCCAACGTCCTGACTTTC
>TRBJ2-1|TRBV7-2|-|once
CASSYPGPRNEQFF
TGTGCCAGCAGCTACCCCGGGCCCAGGAATGAGCAGTTCTTC
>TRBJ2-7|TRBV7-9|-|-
CASSPTRPETNDEQYF
TGTGCCAGCAGCCCGACCCGACCAGAAACTAATGACGAGCAGTACTTC
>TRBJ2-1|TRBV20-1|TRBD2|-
CSASRLAGSYNEQFF
TGCAGTGCCAGTCGACTAGCGGGATCTTACAATGAGCAGTTCTTC
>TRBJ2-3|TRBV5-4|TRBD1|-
CASSLDRADTQYF
TGTGCCAGCAGTTTGGACAGGGCAGATACGCAGTATTTT
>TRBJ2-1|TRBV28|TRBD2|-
CASSTGTSGYNEQFF
TGTGCCAGCAGCACCGGGACTAGCGGTTACAATGAGCAGTTCTTC